This T cell receptor (beta chain) was profiled in a study of CD8+ T cells in alopecia areata. Study-level background: Treatment comprised oral tofacitinib, 5 to 10 mg twice daily, in treated patients. Tofacitinib lasted 6 to 18 months, then 6 months off drug.

Stated treatment: oral pan-JAK inhibitor, 5-10 mg twice daily. It was from alopecia areata patients that lesional scalp punch biopsies and peripheral blood were collected. Sorting from PBMCs produced CD4+ and CD8+ T cells. The germline V gene encodes CDR1 SGHTA and CDR2 FQGNSA. The CDR3 extends over 13 amino acids. V was trimmed by 2 bases and J by 7 bases, leaving 11 bases between them. Sequencing used cDNA as its template, made by extracting RNA and reverse transcribing it. Clones were sequenced by immunoSEQ multiplex PCR, and TCRdb holds only the in-frame ones, with some missing. The top ten clones hold roughly 1.2% of a sample with approximately 210,000 clones, approximately 70% of them seen once.

The specimen comprised CD4+ T cells sorted from blood, sampled between weeks 44 and 45, from a patient treated with tofacitinib. The sequence was obtained from a human donor with alopecia areata. The gene calls are TRBV7-2 and TRBJ1-1, with a weak D call TRBD1 (6 bases). CDR3 bases: TGTGCCAGCAGCTTATCAGGGGATTTTGAAGCTTTCTTT. As protein: CASSLSGDFEAFF. The variable domain in full, with the rest retrieved from reference TRBV7-2 and TRBJ1-1, is GAGVSQSPSNKVTEKGKDVELRCDPISGHTALYWYRQSLGQGLEFLIYFQGNSAPDKSGLPSDRFSAERTGGSVSTLTIQRTQQEDSAVYLCASSLSGDFEAFFGQGTRLTVV.